This is a list of T cell receptor beta chains from one sample in a study of blood T cell repertoires in COVID-19. Assay: immunoSEQ multiplex PCR; the TCRdb copy retains only in-frame clones and omits some. The table lists tens of thousands of clones, 80% to 90% of them singletons. The specimen was peripheral blood. The source is a human donor in a cohort sampled during active COVID-19. CDR3s include the opening cysteine and the closing phenylalanine or tryptophan. A D gene is named only where the DNA matches it firmly. Clone size is stated in some rows and not others, as once, few, many or a class when expanded.

CASSESHEQYF	TGTGCCAGCAGTGAAAGCCACGAGCAGTACTTC	NA	TRBV2	TRBJ2-7	11	NA
CASSFGSYEQYF	TGTGCCAGCAGTTTCGGTAGCTACGAGCAGTACTTC	NA	TRBV28	TRBJ2-7	12	NA
CASTPLGPGGNTEAFF	TGTGCCAGCACCCCCCTCGGGCCAGGAGGCAACACTGAAGCTTTCTTT	NA	TRBV3-1/TRBV3-2	TRBJ1-1	16	NA
CAWDRQGGTF	TGTGCCTGGGATAGACAGGGAGGAACCTTC	NA	TRBV30	TRBJ1-2	10	TRBD1
CASSIDRARAPQHF	TGTGCCAGCAGCATAGACAGGGCTAGGGCTCCCCAGCATTTT	NA	TRBV5-6	TRBJ1-5	14	TRBD1
CASMGLAGVVENIQYF	TGTGCCAGTATGGGACTAGCGGGAGTCGTGGAAAACATTCAGTACTTC	once	TRBV19	TRBJ2-4	16	TRBD2
CASSLARGEYGYTF	TGTGCCAGCAGCTTAGCGCGGGGAGAGTATGGCTACACCTTC	few	TRBV7-2	TRBJ1-2	14	NA
CASSFRTSPDTQYF	TGCGCCAGCAGCTTCCGTACATCCCCCGATACGCAGTATTTT	NA	TRBV5-1	TRBJ2-3	14	NA
CASSVRQGRQETQYF	TGCGCCAGCAGCGTTCGACAGGGGCGCCAAGAGACCCAGTACTTC	NA	TRBV4-3	TRBJ2-5	15	TRBD1
CASSQGIPGEAFF	TGTGCCAGCAGCCAAGGCATACCGGGTGAAGCTTTCTTT	once	TRBV4-2	TRBJ1-1	13	NA
CASSLAEQRSNNEQFF	TGCGCCAGCAGCTTGGCCGAGCAGCGGAGCAACAATGAGCAGTTCTTC	few	TRBV5-1	TRBJ2-1	16	NA
CASSSSTGGPYEQYF	TGCGCCAGCAGCTCTTCGACAGGGGGGCCCTACGAGCAGTACTTC	NA	TRBV5-1	TRBJ2-7	15	TRBD1
CASSREFQETQYF	TGTGCCAGCAGCCGGGAGTTTCAAGAGACCCAGTACTTC	NA	TRBV7-3	TRBJ2-5	13	NA
CASSLDRNLSPLHF	TGTGCCAGCAGCTTGGACAGGAACTTATCACCCCTCCACTTT	NA	TRBV11-2	TRBJ1-6	14	TRBD1
CAGRGGRVHGYTF	TGTGCGGGGCGGGGGGGCCGCGTACATGGCTACACCTTC	once	TRBV30	TRBJ1-2	13	NA
CASSVSGGLRGNEQFF	TGTGCCAGCAGTGTTAGCGGGGGACTGAGGGGCAATGAGCAGTTCTTC	NA	TRBV6-4	TRBJ2-1	16	TRBD2
CASSSSRDRSGEQFF	TGTGCCAGCAGCTCGTCCCGGGACAGGTCAGGGGAGCAGTTCTTC	NA	TRBV7-8	TRBJ2-1	15	TRBD1
CASSRTDGVAKNIQYF	TGTGCCAGCAGCCGCACAGACGGGGTAGCCAAAAACATTCAGTACTTC	NA	TRBV4-2	TRBJ2-4	16	NA
CASRLASGAYNEQFF	TGTGCAAGTCGCTTAGCGTCTGGGGCATACAATGAGCAGTTCTTC	NA	TRBV12-2	TRBJ2-1	15	NA
CASSLAGEADTQYF	TGTGCCAGCAGTCTAGCGGGAGAAGCAGATACGCAGTATTTT	NA	TRBV9	TRBJ2-3	14	TRBD2
CASSLAGTDYGYTF	TGCGCCAGCAGCTTGGCGGGGACAGACTATGGCTACACCTTC	NA	TRBV5-1	TRBJ1-2	14	TRBD1
CASSPRGTASYEQYF	TGTGCCAGCAGCCCCCGGGGGACAGCCTCCTACGAGCAGTACTTC	once	TRBV11-3	TRBJ2-7	15	NA
CASSEGQGALHTQYF	TGTGCCAGCAGTGAGGGACAGGGGGCGCTTCATACGCAGTATTTT	NA	TRBV28	TRBJ2-3	15	TRBD1
CATSRDPGSGNEQFF	TGTGCCACCAGCAGAGATCCAGGGTCTGGCAATGAGCAGTTCTTC	NA	TRBV15	TRBJ2-1	15	NA
CASSRRGAGDYGYTF	TGCGCCAGCAGCCGACGCGGGGCGGGTGACTATGGCTACACCTTC	NA	TRBV5-1	TRBJ1-2	15	NA
CASSLWVLGGSNYGYTF	TGTGCCAGCAGTTTATGGGTTCTGGGGGGGAGCAACTATGGCTACACCTTC	NA	TRBV28	TRBJ1-2	17	NA
CASSSGQGGETQYF	TGTGCCAGCAGCTCTGGGCAGGGGGGAGAGACCCAGTACTTC	once	TRBV5-6	TRBJ2-5	14	NA
CASTQGEETQYF	TGTGCCAGCACCCAGGGTGAAGAGACCCAGTACTTC	once	TRBV28	TRBJ2-5	12	NA
CASSPGRRSEKLFF	TGTGCCAGCAGTCCCGGCCGGCGGAGTGAAAAACTGTTTTTT	NA	TRBV27	TRBJ1-4	14	NA
CASSDLGGPYNEQFF	TGTGCCAGCAGTGATTTGGGGGGACCGTACAATGAGCAGTTCTTC	NA	TRBV2	TRBJ2-1	15	NA
CASSLETGGAYEQYF	TGTGCCAGCAGCTTGGAGACAGGGGGGGCCTACGAGCAGTACTTC	NA	TRBV5-5	TRBJ2-7	15	TRBD1
CATEISQGANQPQHF	TGTGCCACCGAAATTAGCCAGGGGGCAAATCAGCCCCAGCATTTT	NA	TRBV19	TRBJ1-5	15	TRBD1
CASSSLQGGGSPLHF	TGCGCCAGCAGCTCCCTGCAGGGGGGCGGTTCACCCCTCCACTTT	NA	TRBV5-1	TRBJ1-6	15	TRBD1
CASSLIGSGANVLTF	TGTGCCAGCAGCTTAATCGGGAGCGGGGCCAACGTCCTGACTTTC	NA	TRBV5-4	TRBJ2-6	15	NA
CASSLGLATPYNEQFF	TGCGCCAGCAGCCTGGGACTAGCGACACCATACAATGAGCAGTTCTTC	NA	TRBV4-1	TRBJ2-1	16	TRBD2
CAWSGPPGTENEQFF	TGTGCCTGGAGTGGGCCCCCCGGGACAGAAAATGAGCAGTTCTTC	NA	TRBV30	TRBJ2-1	15	TRBD1
CASSVGIQGTGELFF	TGTGCCAGCAGCGTAGGTATCCAGGGTACCGGGGAGCTGTTTTTT	NA	TRBV9	TRBJ2-2	15	NA
CASTPSPSEQYF	TGTGCCAGCACCCCTTCCCCCTCCGAGCAGTACTTC	NA	TRBV12-3/TRBV12-4	TRBJ2-7	12	NA
CASSRGGGYSPLHF	TGCGCCAGCAGTCGGGGCGGGGGCTATTCACCCCTCCACTTT	NA	TRBV23-1	TRBJ1-6	14	NA
CARTLGTGESGYGYTF	TGTGCCAGAACACTTGGGACAGGGGAAAGCGGCTATGGCTACACCTTC	NA	TRBV2	TRBJ1-2	16	TRBD1
CASSSAGDEQYF	TGTGCCAGCAGTTCCGCAGGGGACGAGCAGTACTTC	once	TRBV4-2	TRBJ2-7	12	NA
CASSELKGTRRTDTQYF	TGTGCCAGCAGTGAATTAAAGGGGACAAGGAGAACAGATACGCAGTATTTT	NA	TRBV6-1	TRBJ2-3	17	NA
CASSQRGLAEEETQYF	TGCGCCAGCAGCCAACGGGGACTAGCGGAAGAAGAGACCCAGTACTTC	NA	TRBV4-1	TRBJ2-5	16	TRBD2
CASSSAGAPYNEQFF	TGTGCCAGCAGCTCAGCGGGAGCGCCCTACAATGAGCAGTTCTTC	NA	TRBV5-5	TRBJ2-1	15	TRBD2
CASSLGIKGESRYNEQFF	TGTGCCAGCAGCCTAGGAATTAAGGGGGAAAGCCGATACAATGAGCAGTTCTTC	NA	TRBV11-3	TRBJ2-1	18	NA
CASSETGGSNEKLFF	TGTGCCAGCAGTGAAACAGGGGGTTCTAATGAAAAACTGTTTTTT	NA	TRBV28	TRBJ1-4	15	TRBD1
CATKPSGNNEQFF	TGTGCCACCAAGCCTAGCGGGAATAATGAGCAGTTCTTC	NA	TRBV24-1	TRBJ2-1	13	TRBD2
CASRFSDRVNGYTF	TGTGCCAGCAGGTTCTCGGACAGGGTGAATGGCTACACCTTC	NA	TRBV28	TRBJ1-2	14	TRBD1
CASSNVLAGTDTQYF	TGTGCCAGCAGCAACGTACTAGCGGGCACAGATACGCAGTATTTT	NA	TRBV6-2/TRBV6-3	TRBJ2-3	15	TRBD2
CAITPAGAGEGYTF	TGTGCCATCACCCCCGCGGGGGCCGGAGAGGGCTACACCTTC	NA	TRBV10-3	TRBJ1-2	14	NA